Listed below are T cell receptor beta chains from one sample, sequenced in a study of shared clonotypes between healthy human individuals. Measured with immunoSEQ multiplex PCR; TCRdb has only the in-frame clones, and not every one. The sample lists around 1.9 million clones; about 92% were seen once. Sequencing was performed on naive CD8+ T cells from PBMCs. Every receptor here comes from a man younger than 30 in good health. Some clones in this sample may be carry-over from other donors' samples. Both conserved end residues are part of each CDR3. Each record gives: V gene, clone size, J gene, D gene, CDR3 DNA, CDR3 protein. The D gene is left open where the match is weak. Not every row has a clone size; where given, it reads once, few, many or a size class.

V gene: TRBV9
clone size: NA
J gene: TRBJ2-7
D gene: NA
CDR3 DNA: TGTGCCAGCAGCGTATCTTCCGGGATGGGAACCTACGAGCAGTACTTC
CDR3 protein: CASSVSSGMGTYEQYF

V gene: TRBV7-6
clone size: NA
J gene: TRBJ2-7
D gene: NA
CDR3 DNA: TGTGCCAGCAGCTGGCAGGGTCCTCCGGGAGACGAGCAGTACTTC
CDR3 protein: CASSWQGPPGDEQYF

V gene: TRBV7-9
clone size: NA
J gene: TRBJ1-1
D gene: NA
CDR3 DNA: TGTGCCGGGCAGGGCCCCATGAACACTGAAGCTTTCTTT
CDR3 protein: CAGQGPMNTEAFF

V gene: TRBV6-5
clone size: NA
J gene: TRBJ2-1
D gene: NA
CDR3 DNA: TGTGCCAGCAGTTACTCGGGCGGTGGGGACAATGAGCAGTTCTTC
CDR3 protein: CASSYSGGGDNEQFF

V gene: TRBV4-1
clone size: NA
J gene: TRBJ2-7
D gene: NA
CDR3 DNA: TGCGCCAGCAGCCAGTTATTCAGGGATCCCGAGCAGTACTTC
CDR3 protein: CASSQLFRDPEQYF

V gene: TRBV16
clone size: once
J gene: TRBJ1-5
D gene: NA
CDR3 DNA: TGTGCCAGCAGCCAAGGGGCCGATTATAGCAATCAGCCCCAGCATTTT
CDR3 protein: CASSQGADYSNQPQHF

V gene: TRBV6-1
clone size: NA
J gene: TRBJ2-7
D gene: NA
CDR3 DNA: TGTGCCAGCAGTGAAGGATACTCCTACGAGCAGTACTTC
CDR3 protein: CASSEGYSYEQYF

V gene: TRBV5-4
clone size: NA
J gene: TRBJ2-7
D gene: TRBD1
CDR3 DNA: TGTGCCAGCAGCTTATATACAGGGGTAAACTACGAGCAGTACTTC
CDR3 protein: CASSLYTGVNYEQYF

V gene: TRBV28
clone size: NA
J gene: TRBJ2-1
D gene: NA
CDR3 DNA: TGTGCCAGCAGTTTAATGGCTTTTTCCTACAATGAGCAGTTCTTC
CDR3 protein: CASSLMAFSYNEQFF

V gene: TRBV11-2
clone size: NA
J gene: TRBJ2-1
D gene: TRBD2
CDR3 DNA: TGTGCCAGCAGCGCTCGGACTAGCGGGAAGGCTTATGAGCAGTTCTTC
CDR3 protein: CASSARTSGKAYEQFF

V gene: TRBV7-2
clone size: NA
J gene: TRBJ2-7
D gene: NA
CDR3 DNA: TGTGCCAGCAGCGCGACGGGTTCCTACGAGCAGTACTTC
CDR3 protein: CASSATGSYEQYF

V gene: TRBV5-1
clone size: NA
J gene: TRBJ2-3
D gene: TRBD2
CDR3 DNA: TGCGCCAGCAGCTTGACTAGCGGGAGTTTCGCAGATACGCAGTATTTT
CDR3 protein: CASSLTSGSFADTQYF

V gene: TRBV4-2
clone size: once
J gene: TRBJ1-5
D gene: TRBD1
CDR3 DNA: TGTGCCAGCAGCCACCGAGACAGGGGCAATCAGCCCCAGCATTTT
CDR3 protein: CASSHRDRGNQPQHF

V gene: TRBV21-1
clone size: NA
J gene: TRBJ2-7
D gene: NA
CDR3 DNA: TGTGCCATGCCGAGGGTGGGGAGTGACTACGAGCAGTACTTC
CDR3 protein: CAMPRVGSDYEQYF

V gene: TRBV6-5
clone size: NA
J gene: TRBJ2-1
D gene: NA
CDR3 DNA: TGTGCCAGCAGTTATTCGAATGAGCAGTTCTTC
CDR3 protein: CASSYSNEQFF

V gene: TRBV27
clone size: NA
J gene: TRBJ1-5
D gene: NA
CDR3 DNA: TGTGCCAGCAGGGGAGGGCAAGCTCCCCAGCATTTT
CDR3 protein: CASRGGQAPQHF

V gene: TRBV29-1
clone size: NA
J gene: TRBJ2-7
D gene: TRBD2
CDR3 DNA: TGCAGCGTGAATGGACTAGCGGGTACCTACGAGCAGTACTTC
CDR3 protein: CSVNGLAGTYEQYF

V gene: TRBV5-6
clone size: NA
J gene: TRBJ1-2
D gene: TRBD1
CDR3 DNA: TGTGCCAGCAGCAATGACAGGGAGGCTAACTATGGCTACACCTTC
CDR3 protein: CASSNDREANYGYTF

V gene: TRBV7-6
clone size: NA
J gene: TRBJ2-1
D gene: TRBD2
CDR3 DNA: TGTGCCAGCAGCTTGGGTCAGGCGGGAGGGAATGAGCAGTTCTTC
CDR3 protein: CASSLGQAGGNEQFF

V gene: TRBV28
clone size: NA
J gene: TRBJ1-1
D gene: NA
CDR3 DNA: TGTGCCAGCAAAAAAGGAGGGAACACTGAAGCTTTCTTT
CDR3 protein: CASKKGGNTEAFF

V gene: TRBV27
clone size: once
J gene: TRBJ2-7
D gene: TRBD1
CDR3 DNA: TGTGCCAGCAGACCCGGGACAGGGGCGAACGAGCAGTACTTC
CDR3 protein: CASRPGTGANEQYF

V gene: TRBV29-1
clone size: few
J gene: TRBJ1-1
D gene: NA
CDR3 DNA: TGCAGCGTTGCGGGACTGAACACTGAAGCTTTCTTT
CDR3 protein: CSVAGLNTEAFF

V gene: TRBV28
clone size: NA
J gene: TRBJ2-5
D gene: TRBD2
CDR3 DNA: TGTGCCAGCAGTTCTGGACTAGCGGGAGAAGGAGAGACCCAGTACTTC
CDR3 protein: CASSSGLAGEGETQYF

V gene: TRBV5-1
clone size: once
J gene: TRBJ2-1
D gene: TRBD2
CDR3 DNA: TGCGCCACCTCCCCACTAGCGGCCCCCTACAATGAGCAGTTCTTC
CDR3 protein: CATSPLAAPYNEQFF

V gene: TRBV6-6
clone size: NA
J gene: TRBJ2-3
D gene: NA
CDR3 DNA: TGTGCCACCACCTACGCAGGCGCAGGGGATACGCAGTATTTT
CDR3 protein: CATTYAGAGDTQYF

V gene: TRBV7-9
clone size: NA
J gene: TRBJ2-3
D gene: NA
CDR3 DNA: TGTGCCAGCAGCTTAAGGCAGGGCTCAAGCACAGATACGCAGTATTTT
CDR3 protein: CASSLRQGSSTDTQYF

V gene: TRBV28
clone size: NA
J gene: TRBJ2-7
D gene: TRBD2
CDR3 DNA: TGTGCCAGCAGTTTAGTCGGGACTAGCGGGAGTTACGAGCAGTACTTC
CDR3 protein: CASSLVGTSGSYEQYF

V gene: TRBV7-9
clone size: NA
J gene: TRBJ2-5
D gene: NA
CDR3 DNA: TGTGCCAGCAGCGGATGGGGGCTGGGGGAGACCCAGTACTTC
CDR3 protein: CASSGWGLGETQYF

V gene: TRBV10-3
clone size: NA
J gene: TRBJ1-1
D gene: NA
CDR3 DNA: TGTGCCATCAGTGGGCCGCGGGGGGCTAACACTGAAGCTTTCTTT
CDR3 protein: CAISGPRGANTEAFF

V gene: TRBV27
clone size: NA
J gene: TRBJ2-7
D gene: NA
CDR3 DNA: TGTGCCAGCGGTTTCATACGAGGGGGGGGCGAGCAGTACTTC
CDR3 protein: CASGFIRGGGEQYF

V gene: TRBV5-4
clone size: NA
J gene: TRBJ2-5
D gene: NA
CDR3 DNA: TGTGCCAGCAGCTTGCGCAGGGAAAAGGGCGAGACCCAGTACTTC
CDR3 protein: CASSLRREKGETQYF

V gene: TRBV11-2
clone size: NA
J gene: TRBJ1-1
D gene: NA
CDR3 DNA: TGTGCCAGCAGCTTAGGGCGTGGCGGGGAAGCTTTCTTT
CDR3 protein: CASSLGRGGEAFF

V gene: TRBV19
clone size: NA
J gene: TRBJ1-1
D gene: NA
CDR3 DNA: TGTGCCAGTAGTTGGGGGGGGACTGAAGCTTTCTTT
CDR3 protein: CASSWGGTEAFF

V gene: TRBV27
clone size: NA
J gene: TRBJ1-2
D gene: TRBD1
CDR3 DNA: TGTGCCAGCAGTACCCTTTCCAGGGGGCAGGCGGGCTACACCTTC
CDR3 protein: CASSTLSRGQAGYTF

V gene: TRBV9
clone size: NA
J gene: TRBJ2-1
D gene: NA
CDR3 DNA: TGTGCCAGCAGCGTAGCTCTCGGGAGTGGGAATGAGCAGTTCTTC
CDR3 protein: CASSVALGSGNEQFF

V gene: TRBV27
clone size: NA
J gene: TRBJ2-7
D gene: NA
CDR3 DNA: TGTGCCAGCAGTTCCGGCCCCATCTACGAGCAGTACTTC
CDR3 protein: CASSSGPIYEQYF

V gene: TRBV28
clone size: NA
J gene: TRBJ1-1
D gene: TRBD1
CDR3 DNA: TGCGCCAGCAGTTTAGACGGGACAGAGAACACTGAAGCTTTCTTT
CDR3 protein: CASSLDGTENTEAFF

V gene: TRBV5-1
clone size: NA
J gene: TRBJ1-1
D gene: TRBD1
CDR3 DNA: TGCGCCAGCAGCGCCGACAGGGTGGGTCCGATGAACACTGAAGCTTTCTTT
CDR3 protein: CASSADRVGPMNTEAFF

V gene: TRBV7-9
clone size: NA
J gene: TRBJ2-7
D gene: NA
CDR3 DNA: TGTGCCAGGGGGGCGCCAGTTACCTACGAGCAGTACTTC
CDR3 protein: CARGAPVTYEQYF

V gene: TRBV6-5
clone size: NA
J gene: TRBJ1-1
D gene: TRBD1
CDR3 DNA: TGTGCCAGCAGGGGGACAGGGAACACTGAAGCTTTCTTT
CDR3 protein: CASRGTGNTEAFF